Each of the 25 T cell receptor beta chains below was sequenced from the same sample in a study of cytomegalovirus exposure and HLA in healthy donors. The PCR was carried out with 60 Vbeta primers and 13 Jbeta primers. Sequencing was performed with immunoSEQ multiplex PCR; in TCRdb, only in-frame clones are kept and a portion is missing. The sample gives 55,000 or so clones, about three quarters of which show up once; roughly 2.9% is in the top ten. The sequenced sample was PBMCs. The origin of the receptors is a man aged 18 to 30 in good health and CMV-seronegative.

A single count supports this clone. CDR3 DNA: TGTGCCAGCAGCGTCAGACCTGGGGGGAATCAGCCCCAGCATTTT. Translating gives CASSVRPGGNQPQHF. The V gene is TRBV9, the J gene TRBJ1-5, with D possibly being TRBD1 (5 bases). With 2 bases removed from V and 4 bases from J, the gap between germline ends came to 13 bases. The CDR3 runs 15 residues. From germline, CDR1 is SGDLS and CDR2 YYNGEE.

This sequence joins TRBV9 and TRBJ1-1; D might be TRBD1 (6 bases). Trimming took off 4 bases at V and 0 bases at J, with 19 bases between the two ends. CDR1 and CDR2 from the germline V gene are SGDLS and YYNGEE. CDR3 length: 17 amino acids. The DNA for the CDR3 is TGTGCCAGCAGCCCCTCCGGGACAAACCCCATGAACACTGAAGCTTTCTTT. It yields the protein CASSPSGTNPMNTEAFF. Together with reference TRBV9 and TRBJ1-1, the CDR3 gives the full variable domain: DSGVTQTPKHLITATGQRVTLRCSPRSGDLSVYWYQQSLDQGLQFLIQYYNGEERAKGNILERFSAQQFPDLHSELNLSSLELGDSALYFCASSPSGTNPMNTEAFFGQGTRLTVV.

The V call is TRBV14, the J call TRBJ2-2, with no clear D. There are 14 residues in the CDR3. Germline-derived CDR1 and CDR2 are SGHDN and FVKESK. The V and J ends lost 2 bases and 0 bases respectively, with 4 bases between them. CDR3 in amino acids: CASSQNTNTGELFF. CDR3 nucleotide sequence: TGTGCCAGCAGCCAAAACACGAACACCGGGGAGCTGTTTTTT.

The CDR3 coding sequence is TGCGCCAGCAGCCAAGGGGACAGGGGTAGCGACGAGCAGTACTTC. Its protein product is CASSQGDRGSDEQYF. The chain links TRBV4-3 to TRBJ2-7; 10 bases align to TRBD1. Germline values: CDR1 LGHNA, CDR2 YSLEER. This CDR3 spans 15 amino acids. V shed 1 base and J 5 bases; nucleotides not matched to a gene: 5.

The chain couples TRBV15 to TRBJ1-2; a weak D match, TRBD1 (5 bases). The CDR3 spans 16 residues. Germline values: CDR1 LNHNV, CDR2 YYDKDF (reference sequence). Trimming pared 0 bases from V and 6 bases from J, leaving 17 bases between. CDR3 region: CATSRDGWGGSDGYTF. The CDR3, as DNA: TGTGCCACCAGCAGAGATGGGTGGGGGGGGTCTGATGGCTACACCTTC.

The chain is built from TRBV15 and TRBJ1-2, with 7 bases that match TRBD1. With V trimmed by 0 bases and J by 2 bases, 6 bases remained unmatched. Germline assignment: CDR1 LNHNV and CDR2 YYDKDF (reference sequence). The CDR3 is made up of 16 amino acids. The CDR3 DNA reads TGTGCCACCAGCAGAGATCGGGGGACAGTGAACTATGGCTACACCTTC. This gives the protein CATSRDRGTVNYGYTF.

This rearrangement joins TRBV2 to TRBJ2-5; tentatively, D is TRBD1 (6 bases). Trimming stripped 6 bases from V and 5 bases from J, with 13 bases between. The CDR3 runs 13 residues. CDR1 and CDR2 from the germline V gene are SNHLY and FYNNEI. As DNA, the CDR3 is TGTGCCAGCAGGAGGACCCAGGGGGAGACCCAGTACTTC. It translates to CASRRTQGETQYF.

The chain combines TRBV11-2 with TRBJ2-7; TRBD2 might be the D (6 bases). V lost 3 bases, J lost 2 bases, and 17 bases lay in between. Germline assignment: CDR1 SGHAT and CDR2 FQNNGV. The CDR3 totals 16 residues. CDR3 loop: CASSLVVGSGAYEQYF. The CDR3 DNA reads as TGTGCCAGCAGCTTGGTCGTCGGGAGCGGCGCCTACGAGCAGTACTTC.

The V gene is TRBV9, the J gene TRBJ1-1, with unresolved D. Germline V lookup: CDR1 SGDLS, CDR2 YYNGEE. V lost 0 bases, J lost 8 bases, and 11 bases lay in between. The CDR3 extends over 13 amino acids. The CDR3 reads CASSVVGGKEAFF. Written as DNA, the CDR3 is TGTGCCAGCAGCGTAGTGGGAGGAAAAGAAGCTTTCTTT.

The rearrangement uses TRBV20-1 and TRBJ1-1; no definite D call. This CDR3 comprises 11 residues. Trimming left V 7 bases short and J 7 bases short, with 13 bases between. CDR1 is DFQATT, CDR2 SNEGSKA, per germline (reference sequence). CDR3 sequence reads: CSVKRTLEAFF. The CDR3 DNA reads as TGCAGTGTTAAGAGAACCCTTGAAGCTTTCTTT.

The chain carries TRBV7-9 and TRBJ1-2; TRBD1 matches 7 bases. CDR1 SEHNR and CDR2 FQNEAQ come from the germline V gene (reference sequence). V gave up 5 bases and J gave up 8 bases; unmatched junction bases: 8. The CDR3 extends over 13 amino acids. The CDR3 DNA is TGTGCCAGCAGCATCACACAGGGGAGAGGCTACACCTTC. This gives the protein CASSITQGRGYTF.

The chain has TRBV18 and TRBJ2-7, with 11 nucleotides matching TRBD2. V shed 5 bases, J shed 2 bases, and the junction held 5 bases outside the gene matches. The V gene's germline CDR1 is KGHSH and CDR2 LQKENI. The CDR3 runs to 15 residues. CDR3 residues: CASSSTSGSPYEQYF. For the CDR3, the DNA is TGTGCCAGCTCATCCACTAGCGGGAGCCCCTACGAGCAGTACTTC. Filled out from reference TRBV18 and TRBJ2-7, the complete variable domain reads NAGVMQNPRHLVRRRGQEARLRCSPMKGHSHVYWYRQLPEEGLKFMVYLQKENIIDESGMPKERFSAEFPKEGPSILRIQQVVRGDSAAYFCASSSTSGSPYEQYFGPGTRLTVT.

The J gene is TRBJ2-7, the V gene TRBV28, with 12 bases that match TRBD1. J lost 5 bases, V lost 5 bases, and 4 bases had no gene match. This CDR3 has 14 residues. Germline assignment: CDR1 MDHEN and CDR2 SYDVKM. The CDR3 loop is CASSPRDRGHEQYF. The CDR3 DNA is TGTGCCAGCAGTCCACGGGACAGGGGGCACGAGCAGTACTTC.

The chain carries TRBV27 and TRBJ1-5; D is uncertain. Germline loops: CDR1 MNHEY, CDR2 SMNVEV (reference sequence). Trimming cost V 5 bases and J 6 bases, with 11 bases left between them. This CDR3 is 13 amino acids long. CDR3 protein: CASSKILGQPQHF. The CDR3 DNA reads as TGTGCCAGCAGTAAAATACTTGGTCAGCCCCAGCATTTT.

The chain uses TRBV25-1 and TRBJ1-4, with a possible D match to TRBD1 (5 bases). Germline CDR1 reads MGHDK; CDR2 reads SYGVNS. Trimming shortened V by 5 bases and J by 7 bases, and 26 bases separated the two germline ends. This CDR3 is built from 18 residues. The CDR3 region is CASSTPRGDKGLFEKLFF. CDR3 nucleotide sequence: TGTGCCAGCAGTACCCCTCGGGGGGATAAGGGCCTGTTTGAAAAACTGTTTTTT.

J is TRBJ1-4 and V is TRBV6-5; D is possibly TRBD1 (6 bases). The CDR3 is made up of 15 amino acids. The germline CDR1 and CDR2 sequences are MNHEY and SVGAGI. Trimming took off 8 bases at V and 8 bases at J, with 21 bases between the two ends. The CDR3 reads CASCLWAGGEEKLFF. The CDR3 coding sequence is TGTGCCAGCTGCCTATGGGCGGGGGGCGAAGAAAAACTGTTTTTT.

CDR3 region: CATRREANTEAFF. CDR3 nucleotides: TGTGCTACCAGAAGGGAGGCGAACACTGAAGCTTTCTTT. The V and J genes are TRBV2 and TRBJ1-1; D remains ambiguous. This CDR3 has 13 amino acids. The germline V gene has CDR1 SNHLY and CDR2 FYNNEI.

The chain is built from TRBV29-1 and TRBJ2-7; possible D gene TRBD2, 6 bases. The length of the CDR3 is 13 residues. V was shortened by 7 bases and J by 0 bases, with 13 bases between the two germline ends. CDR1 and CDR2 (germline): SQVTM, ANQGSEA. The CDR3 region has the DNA TGCAGCGCCGTAGCGGAGGTCTCCTACGAGCAGTACTTC. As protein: CSAVAEVSYEQYF.

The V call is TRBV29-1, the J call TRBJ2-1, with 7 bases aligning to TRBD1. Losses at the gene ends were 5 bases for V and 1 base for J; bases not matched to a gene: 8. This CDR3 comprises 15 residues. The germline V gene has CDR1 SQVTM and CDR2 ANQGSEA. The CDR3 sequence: CSVLTEGASYNEQFF. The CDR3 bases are TGCAGCGTTCTCACCGAGGGGGCTTCCTACAATGAGCAGTTCTTC.

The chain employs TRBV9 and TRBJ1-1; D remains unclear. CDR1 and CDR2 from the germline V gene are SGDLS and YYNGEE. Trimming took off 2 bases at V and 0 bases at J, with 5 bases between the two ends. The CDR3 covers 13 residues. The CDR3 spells CASSVLVNTEAFF. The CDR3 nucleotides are TGTGCCAGCAGCGTTCTAGTGAACACTGAAGCTTTCTTT.

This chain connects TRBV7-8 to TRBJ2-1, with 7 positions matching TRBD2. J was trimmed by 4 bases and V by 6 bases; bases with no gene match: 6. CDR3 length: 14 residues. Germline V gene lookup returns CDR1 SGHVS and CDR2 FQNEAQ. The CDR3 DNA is TGTGCCAGCAGGGGGAGCGGGGCTTACAATGAGCAGTTCTTC. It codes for CASRGSGAYNEQFF.

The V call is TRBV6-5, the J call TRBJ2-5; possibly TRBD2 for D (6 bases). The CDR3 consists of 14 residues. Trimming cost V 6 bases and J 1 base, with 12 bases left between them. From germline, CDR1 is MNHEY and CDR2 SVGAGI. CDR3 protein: CASSGTRAQETQYF. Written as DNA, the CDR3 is TGTGCCAGCAGCGGGACTCGGGCCCAAGAGACCCAGTACTTC.

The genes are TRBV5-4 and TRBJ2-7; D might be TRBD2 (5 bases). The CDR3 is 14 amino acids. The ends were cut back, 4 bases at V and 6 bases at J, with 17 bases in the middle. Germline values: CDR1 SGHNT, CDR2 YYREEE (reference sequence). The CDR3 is CASSREGLEGEQYF. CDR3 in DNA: TGTGCCAGCAGCCGAGAAGGGTTAGAGGGCGAGCAGTACTTC. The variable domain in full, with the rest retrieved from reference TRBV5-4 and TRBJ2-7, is ETGVTQSPTHLIKTRGQQVTLRCSSQSGHNTVSWYQQALGQGPQFIFQYYREEENGRGNFPPRFSGLQFPNYSSELNVNALELDDSALYLCASSREGLEGEQYFGPGTRLTVT.

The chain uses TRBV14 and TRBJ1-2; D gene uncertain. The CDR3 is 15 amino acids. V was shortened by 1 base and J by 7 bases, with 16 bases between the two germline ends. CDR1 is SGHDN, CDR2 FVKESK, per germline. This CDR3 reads CASSQGSRGVGGYTF. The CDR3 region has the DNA TGTGCCAGCAGCCAAGGCAGTCGGGGAGTAGGTGGCTACACCTTC.

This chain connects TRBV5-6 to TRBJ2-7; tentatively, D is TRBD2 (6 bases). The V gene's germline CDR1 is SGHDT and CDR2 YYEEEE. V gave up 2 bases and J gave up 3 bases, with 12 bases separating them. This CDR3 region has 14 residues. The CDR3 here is CASSFGTLNYEQYF. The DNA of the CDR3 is TGTGCCAGCAGCTTCGGGACTCTTAACTACGAGCAGTACTTC.